The 3 T cell receptor beta chains reported below all come from one sample, sequenced in a study of post-analysis software for immune sequencing data. Study conclusions and caveats: Patients had higher frequencies than controls of roughly 5 TRBV segments, including TRBV5-6, TRBV5-1 and TRBV20-1.

TCR beta cDNA libraries included unique molecular identifiers. Each CDR3 protein gets one entry after TCRdb re-called the PCR reads with MiXCR. The sample lists 650,000 to 850,000 distinct CDR3 sequences; roughly 58% were seen once. Their target antigens are unknown. Sequencing was done on a sample of blood. The receptors derive from a girl between 5 and 17 years old with multiple sclerosis.

V is TRBV5-1 and J is TRBJ1-2; TRBD1 might be the D (6 bases). Germline CDR1 SGHRS, CDR2 YFSETQ. The CDR3 consists of 14 residues. V was clipped by 1 base and J by 7 bases, with 14 bases between them. The CDR3 DNA is TGCGCCAGCAGCTTGAATCAGGGGCAGAGTGGCTACACCTTC. This sequence encodes CASSLNQGQSGYTF.

V and J are TRBV5-1 and TRBJ2-3; 8 bases fit TRBD2. The CDR3 runs 16 residues. Trimming removed 4 bases from V and 0 bases from J; junction bases left unmatched: 7. Germline-derived CDR1 and CDR2 are SGHRS and YFSETQ. The CDR3 DNA reads TGCGCCAGCAGCGCCCTAGCGGGCGTTAGCACAGATACGCAGTATTTT. It specifies CASSALAGVSTDTQYF.

CDR3 region: CSAATGTGGNQPQHF. The CDR3 DNA reads as TGCAGCGCCGCGACCGGGACAGGGGGCAATCAGCCCCAGCATTTT. The chain is built from TRBV29-1 and TRBJ1-5; 10 bases are a match to TRBD1. From germline, CDR1 is SQVTM and CDR2 ANQGSEA. The CDR3 is 15 residues long. The V segment lost 7 bases and the J segment 2 bases; nucleotides outside the gene matches: 8.